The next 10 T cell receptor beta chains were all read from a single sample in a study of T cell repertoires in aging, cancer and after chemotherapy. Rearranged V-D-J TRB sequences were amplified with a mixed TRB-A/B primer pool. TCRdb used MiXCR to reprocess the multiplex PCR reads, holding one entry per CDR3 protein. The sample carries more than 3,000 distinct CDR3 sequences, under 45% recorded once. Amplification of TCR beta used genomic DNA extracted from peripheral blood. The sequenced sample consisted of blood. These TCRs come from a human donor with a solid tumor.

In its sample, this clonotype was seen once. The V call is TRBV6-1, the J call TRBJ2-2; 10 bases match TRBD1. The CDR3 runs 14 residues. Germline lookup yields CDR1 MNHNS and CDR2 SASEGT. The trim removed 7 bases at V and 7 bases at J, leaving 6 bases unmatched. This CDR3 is CASTDRGLVGELFF. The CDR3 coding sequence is TGTGCCAGCACTGACAGGGGGCTGGTCGGGGAGCTGTTTTTT.

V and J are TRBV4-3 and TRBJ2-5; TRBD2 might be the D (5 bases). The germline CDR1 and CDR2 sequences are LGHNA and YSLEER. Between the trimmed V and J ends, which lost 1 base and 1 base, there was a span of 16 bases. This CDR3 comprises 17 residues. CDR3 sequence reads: CASSQGRLSLPQETQYF. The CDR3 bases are TGCGCCAGCAGCCAAGGTCGACTATCTCTCCCCCAAGAGACCCAGTACTTC.

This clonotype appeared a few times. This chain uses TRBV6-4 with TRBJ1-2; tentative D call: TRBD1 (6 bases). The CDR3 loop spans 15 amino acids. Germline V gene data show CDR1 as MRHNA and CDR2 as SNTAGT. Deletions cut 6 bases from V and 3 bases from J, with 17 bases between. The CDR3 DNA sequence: TGTGCCAGCAGCCCAACAGGGTATAGCTACTATGGCTACACCTTC. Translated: CASSPTGYSYYGYTF.

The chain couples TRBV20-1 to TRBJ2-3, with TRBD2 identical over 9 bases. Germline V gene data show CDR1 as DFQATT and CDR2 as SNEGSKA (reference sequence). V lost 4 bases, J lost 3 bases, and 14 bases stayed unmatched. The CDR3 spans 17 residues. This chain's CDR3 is CSATWAGGPKVTDTQYF. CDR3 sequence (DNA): TGCAGTGCTACGTGGGCGGGAGGGCCGAAGGTGACAGATACGCAGTATTTT.

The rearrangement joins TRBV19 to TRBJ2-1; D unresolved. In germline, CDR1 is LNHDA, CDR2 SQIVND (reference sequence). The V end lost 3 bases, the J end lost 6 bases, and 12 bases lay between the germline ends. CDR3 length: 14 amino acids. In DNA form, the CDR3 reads TGTGCCAGTAGTATTCAGCCAGCCACCAATGAGCAGTTCTTC. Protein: CASSIQPATNEQFF.

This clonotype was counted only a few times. This CDR3 reads CASSLGQNYGYTF. CDR3 bases: TGTGCCAGCAGCTTGGGACAGAACTATGGCTACACCTTC. V usage is TRBV7-3 and J usage is TRBJ1-2; the match to TRBD1 covers 7 bases. V dropped 3 bases and J dropped 2; count of bases not matched to a gene: 0. The length of the CDR3 is 13 residues. Germline V CDR1 and CDR2: SGHTA, FQGTGA.

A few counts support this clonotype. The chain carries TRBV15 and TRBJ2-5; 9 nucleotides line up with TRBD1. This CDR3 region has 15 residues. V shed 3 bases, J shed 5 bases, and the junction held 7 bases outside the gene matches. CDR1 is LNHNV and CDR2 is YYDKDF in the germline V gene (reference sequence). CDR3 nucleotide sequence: TGTGCCACCAGCAGTTCCGGGACAGGGAGGGAGACCCAGTACTTC. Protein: CATSSSGTGRETQYF.

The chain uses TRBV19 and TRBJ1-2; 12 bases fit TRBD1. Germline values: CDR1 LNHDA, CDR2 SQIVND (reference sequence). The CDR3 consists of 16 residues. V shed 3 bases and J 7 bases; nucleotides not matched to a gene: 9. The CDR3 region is CASSIPKGQGAAGYTF. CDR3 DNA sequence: TGTGCCAGTAGTATCCCCAAGGGACAGGGGGCAGCTGGCTACACCTTC. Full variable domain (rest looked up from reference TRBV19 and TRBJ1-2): DGGITQSPKYLFRKEGQNVTLSCEQNLNHDAMYWYRQDPGQGLRLIYYSQIVNDFQKGDIAEGYSVSREKKESFPLTVTSAQKNPTAFYLCASSIPKGQGAAGYTFGSGTRLTVV.

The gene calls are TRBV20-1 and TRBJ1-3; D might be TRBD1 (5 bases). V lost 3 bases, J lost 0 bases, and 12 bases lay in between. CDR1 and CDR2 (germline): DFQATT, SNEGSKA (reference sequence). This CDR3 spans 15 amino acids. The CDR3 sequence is CSASDSTGSGNTIYF. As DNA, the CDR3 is TGCAGTGCTAGTGACAGCACGGGCTCTGGAAACACCATATATTTT.

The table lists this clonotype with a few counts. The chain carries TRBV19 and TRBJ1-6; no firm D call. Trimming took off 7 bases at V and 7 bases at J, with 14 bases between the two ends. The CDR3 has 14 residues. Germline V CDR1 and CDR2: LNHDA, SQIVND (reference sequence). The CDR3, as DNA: TGTGCCAGTAATACAAATGGACGGAATTCACCCCTCCACTTT. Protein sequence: CASNTNGRNSPLHF.